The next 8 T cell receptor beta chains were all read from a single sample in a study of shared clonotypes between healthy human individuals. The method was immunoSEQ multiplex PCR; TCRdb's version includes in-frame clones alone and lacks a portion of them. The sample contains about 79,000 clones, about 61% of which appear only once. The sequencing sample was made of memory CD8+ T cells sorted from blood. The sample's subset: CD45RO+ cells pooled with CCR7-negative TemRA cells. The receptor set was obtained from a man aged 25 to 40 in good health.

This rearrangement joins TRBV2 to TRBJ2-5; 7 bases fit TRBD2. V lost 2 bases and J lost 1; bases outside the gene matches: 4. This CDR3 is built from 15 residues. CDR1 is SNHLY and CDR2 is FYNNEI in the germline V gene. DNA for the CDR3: TGTGCCAGCAGTGAATCGACTAGCCTCCAAGAGACCCAGTACTTC. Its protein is CASSESTSLQETQYF.

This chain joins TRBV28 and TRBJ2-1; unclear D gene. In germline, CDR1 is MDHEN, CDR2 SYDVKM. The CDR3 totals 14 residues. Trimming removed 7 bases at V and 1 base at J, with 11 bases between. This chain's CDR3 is CASMSHISYNEQFF. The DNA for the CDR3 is TGTGCCAGCATGTCCCATATATCCTACAATGAGCAGTTCTTC.

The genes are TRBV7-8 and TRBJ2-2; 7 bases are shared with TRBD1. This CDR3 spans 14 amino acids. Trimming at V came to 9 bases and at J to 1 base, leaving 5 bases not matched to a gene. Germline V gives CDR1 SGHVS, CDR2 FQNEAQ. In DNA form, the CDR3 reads TGTGCCAGTACAGGGGAATGGAACACCGGGGAGCTGTTTTTT. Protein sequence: CASTGEWNTGELFF.

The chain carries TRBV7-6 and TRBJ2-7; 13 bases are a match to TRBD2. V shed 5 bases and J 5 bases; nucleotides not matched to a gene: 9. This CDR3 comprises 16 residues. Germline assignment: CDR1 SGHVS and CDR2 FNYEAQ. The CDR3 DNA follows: TGTGCCAGCAGCCCCATGACTAGCGGGAGGTCCCACGAGCAGTACTTC. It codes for CASSPMTSGRSHEQYF.

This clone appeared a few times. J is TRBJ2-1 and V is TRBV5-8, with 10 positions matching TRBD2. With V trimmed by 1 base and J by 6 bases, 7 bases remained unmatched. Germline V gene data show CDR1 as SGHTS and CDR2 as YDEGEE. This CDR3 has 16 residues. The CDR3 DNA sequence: TGTGCCAGCAGCTTGCTCTTCTCTAGCGGGAGCAATGAGCAGTTCTTC. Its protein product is CASSLLFSSGSNEQFF.

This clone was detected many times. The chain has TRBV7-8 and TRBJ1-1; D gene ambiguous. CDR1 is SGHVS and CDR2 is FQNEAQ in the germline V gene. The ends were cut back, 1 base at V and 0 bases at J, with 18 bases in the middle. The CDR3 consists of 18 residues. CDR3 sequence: CASSLGSSGYQMNTEAFF. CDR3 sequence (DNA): TGTGCCAGCAGCTTAGGTAGCAGTGGGTACCAGATGAACACTGAAGCTTTCTTT.

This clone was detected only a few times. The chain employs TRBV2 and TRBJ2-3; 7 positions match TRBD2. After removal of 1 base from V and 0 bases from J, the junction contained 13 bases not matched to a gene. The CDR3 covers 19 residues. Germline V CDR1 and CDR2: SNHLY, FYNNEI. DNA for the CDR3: TGTGCCAGCAGTGAAGAGGCTAGCGGACCCGCCATGAGCACAGATACGCAGTATTTT. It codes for CASSEEASGPAMSTDTQYF.

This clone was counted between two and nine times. This chain's CDR3 is CASSLPPGLGSEQYF. CDR3 sequence (DNA): TGTGCCAGCAGCTTGCCTCCGGGACTAGGATCCGAGCAGTACTTC. V and J are TRBV5-4 and TRBJ2-7, with 8 positions matching TRBD2. The CDR3 runs 15 residues. The germline V gene encodes CDR1 SGHNT and CDR2 YYREEE (reference sequence). The V segment lost 1 base and the J segment 6 bases; nucleotides outside the gene matches: 9.